The sequence of this T cell receptor (beta chain) was determined in a study of blood T cell repertoires in COVID-19. TCRdb's copy holds only in-frame clones and misses some; the assay was immunoSEQ multiplex PCR. The sample holds about 220,000 clones, roughly 81% seen once. V lost 10 bases to trimming and J lost 1 base; unmatched junction nucleotides: 6. Germline V gene lookup returns CDR1 MNHNY and CDR2 SVGAGI (reference sequence). The CDR3 spans 16 residues. The sequence derives from a man aged 50-60 years who had recovered from COVID-19. Sequenced: peripheral blood. V is TRBV6-6 and J is TRBJ2-2; 13 bases line up with TRBD2. CDR3 protein: CAIGTSGIGNTGELFF. For the CDR3, the DNA is TGTGCCATTGGGACTAGCGGGATTGGGAACACCGGGGAGCTGTTTTTT.